One and the same sample provided the 28 T cell receptor beta chains below, sequenced in a study of human T cells and chemical hapten exposure. TCRdb recomputed calls from the RACE reads with MiXCR, one row per CDR3 protein. This table holds 200,000 to 300,000 distinct CDR3 sequences, 7.5% to 9% found once. Time point defined: pre-sensitization, week 0. Regarding treatment: therapeutic diphenylcyclopropenone sensitization with weekly scalp DPC. This specimen was whole blood, taken in connection with sensitization to the hapten diphenylcyclopropenone (DPC). The receptors here all came from a woman between 40 and 55 years old with alopecia areata. Some clones in this sample may be carry-over from other donors' samples.

The table lists this clonotype with a few counts. This chain joins TRBV12-3 or TRBV12-4 and TRBJ2-1; 8 bases fit TRBD2. The CDR3 length is 12 residues. With V trimmed by 5 bases and J by 12 bases, 6 bases remained unmatched. CDR3 in DNA: TGTGCCAGCAGTCTTCCGGGAGGGCCGCAGTTCTTC. This codes for CASSLPGGPQFF.

This clonotype was recorded a few times. This chain uses TRBV5-1 with TRBJ2-3; 10 bases are a match to TRBD1. After removal of 0 bases from V and 4 bases from J, the junction contained 2 bases not matched to a gene. The germline CDR1 and CDR2 sequences are SGHRS and YFSETQ. This CDR3 spans 15 amino acids. The CDR3, as DNA: TGCGCCAGCAGCTTGGATGGGACAGGGGCAGATACGCAGTATTTT. Amino acid sequence: CASSLDGTGADTQYF.

This chain connects TRBV6-1 to TRBJ1-3, with D perhaps matching TRBD1 (6 bases). This CDR3 has 14 amino acids. Germline loops: CDR1 MNHNS, CDR2 SASEGT. Trimming took off 9 bases at V and 4 bases at J, with 16 bases between the two ends. CDR3 nucleotides: TGTGCCAGTGTTAACAGGGACTCCGGAAACACCATATATTTT. This encodes CASVNRDSGNTIYF.

This clonotype was detected ten times or more. The chain links TRBV28 to TRBJ2-7; the match to TRBD2 covers 12 bases. Losses at the gene ends were 5 bases for V and 0 bases for J; bases not matched to a gene: 8. This CDR3 has 17 amino acids. Germline V CDR1 and CDR2: MDHEN, SYDVKM. The CDR3, as DNA: TGTGCCAGCAGTGGGCTAGGACTAGCGGGGTTCTCCTACGAGCAGTACTTC. Its protein product is CASSGLGLAGFSYEQYF. Based on the CDR3 plus reference TRBV28 and TRBJ2-7, the full variable domain is DVKVTQSSRYLVKRTGEKVFLECVQDMDHENMFWYRQDPGLGLRLIYFSYDVKMKEKGDIPEGYSVSREKKERFSLILESASTNQTSMYLCASSGLGLAGFSYEQYFGPGTRLTVT.

The chain joins TRBV5-4 to TRBJ2-3; 12 nucleotides align to TRBD2. CDR3 length: 17 residues. V shed 4 bases and J 1 base; nucleotides not matched to a gene: 7. Germline CDR1 is SGHNT and CDR2 is YYREEE (reference sequence). CDR3 protein: CASSARTSGTGTDTQYF. The CDR3 region has the DNA TGTGCCAGCAGCGCTCGGACTAGCGGGACCGGCACAGATACGCAGTATTTT.

This clonotype was counted a few times. The CDR3 DNA reads TGCGCCAGCAGCCAAGAATCGTCGAGCGCCTACGAGCAGTACTTC. It is translated as CASSQESSSAYEQYF. The chain combines TRBV4-3 with TRBJ2-7; no definite D call. CDR1 and CDR2 (germline): LGHNA, YSLEER. Between the trimmed V and J ends, which lost 0 bases and 2 bases, there was a span of 11 bases. This CDR3 is built from 15 residues.

The rearrangement uses TRBV6-5 and TRBJ1-5, with TRBD1 matching 8 bases. Germline CDR1 MNHEY, CDR2 SVGAGI. CDR3 length: 14 amino acids. After removal of 6 bases from V and 2 bases from J, the junction contained 3 bases not matched to a gene. The CDR3 reads CASRGQEGNQPQHF. The CDR3 DNA reads as TGTGCCAGCAGGGGACAGGAGGGCAATCAGCCCCAGCATTTT.

This clonotype was recorded many times. CDR3 residues: CASSLLAGSYEQYF. CDR3 sequence (DNA): TGTGCCAGCAGCTTACTAGCGGGATCCTACGAGCAGTACTTC. The rearrangement links TRBV28 to TRBJ2-7; TRBD2 matches at 10 bases. Trimming removed 6 bases from V and 1 base from J; junction bases left unmatched: 3. The CDR3 consists of 14 residues. The germline V gene has CDR1 MDHEN and CDR2 SYDVKM.

This clonotype was seen repeatedly, ten times or more. The chain joins TRBV10-3 to TRBJ2-5; no clear D gene. V lost 11 bases and J 4 bases, leaving 5 bases between the germline ends. Per germline, CDR1 ENHRY and CDR2 SYGVKD. The length of the CDR3 is 9 residues. CDR3 sequence (DNA): TGTGCCGCCGGAGAGACCCAGTACTTC. This gives the protein CAAGETQYF.

The chain joins TRBV18 to TRBJ1-5, with 10 bases lining up with TRBD1. V was pared by 4 bases and J by 4 bases, with 7 bases of the junction left unmatched. The CDR3 runs to 16 residues. Looked up from germline, CDR1 is KGHSH and CDR2 is LQKENI. The CDR3 sequence is CASSLLGQGDNQPQHF. The CDR3 DNA is TGTGCCAGCTCACTACTCGGACAGGGGGATAATCAGCCCCAGCATTTT.

The chain has TRBV7-2 and TRBJ1-5; D not certain. The CDR3 runs to 13 residues. V was trimmed by 5 bases and J by 5 bases, leaving 10 bases between them. The V gene's germline CDR1 is SGHTA and CDR2 FQGNSA. The CDR3 DNA reads as TGTGCCAGCAGCATTCAGGCCGATCAGCCCCAGCATTTT. This codes for CASSIQADQPQHF.

The J gene is TRBJ1-5, the V gene TRBV24-1; the D is unclear. Germline V gene sequence: CDR1 KGHDR, CDR2 SFDVKD. Deletions cut 5 bases from V and 6 bases from J, with 16 bases between. This CDR3 is built from 15 residues. Here the CDR3 reads CATSGAGEGAQPQHF. Written as DNA, the CDR3 is TGTGCCACCAGTGGGGCTGGGGAGGGCGCTCAGCCCCAGCATTTT.

This clonotype showed up just a few times. The chain combines TRBV4-2 with TRBJ2-5; a possible D gene is TRBD1 (5 bases). In germline, CDR1 is LGHNA, CDR2 YNFKEQ. This CDR3 is built from 15 residues. The V end lost 0 bases, the J end lost 10 bases, and 18 bases lay between the germline ends. The CDR3 here is CASSQDSGRAVIQYF. In DNA, the CDR3 is TGTGCCAGCAGCCAAGATTCCGGCAGGGCGGTGATCCAGTACTTC.

The chain recombines TRBV29-1 with TRBJ1-1; D not resolved. The V and J ends lost 4 bases and 6 bases respectively, with 12 bases between them. Germline V gene sequence: CDR1 SQVTM, CDR2 ANQGSEA. The CDR3 covers 12 residues. The CDR3 loop is CSVVKGPSEAFF. The CDR3 coding sequence is TGCAGCGTTGTGAAAGGGCCCTCTGAAGCTTTCTTT.

A note on this clonotype: Compared with germline, one end of the junction differs, possibly owing to a read error. The chain employs TRBV5-6 and TRBJ2-3; 8 bases are shared with TRBD2. CDR3 length equals 16 residues. The germline V gene encodes CDR1 SGHDT and CDR2 YYEEEE. CDR3 loop: CTSSSRSGRALDTQYF. The DNA of the CDR3 is TGTACCAGCAGCTCTAGGTCCGGGAGGGCCTTAGATACGCAGTATTTT.

The chain combines TRBV4-1 with TRBJ2-6; D not certain. CDR1 and CDR2 from the germline V gene are MGHRA and YSYEKL. The V end lost 3 bases, the J end lost 4 bases, and 13 bases lay between the germline ends. This CDR3 comprises 16 residues. CDR3 region: CASSHSQRLGANVLTF. CDR3 coding DNA: TGCGCCAGCAGCCATTCCCAGAGGCTCGGGGCCAACGTCCTGACTTTC.

The rearrangement links TRBV20-1 to TRBJ2-7; 12 bases agree with TRBD2. Germline CDR1 and CDR2: DFQATT and SNEGSKA (reference sequence). Losses at the gene ends were 0 bases for V and 9 bases for J; bases not matched to a gene: 6. This CDR3 is 14 amino acids long. This CDR3 is CSARETSGSFRQYF. CDR3 sequence (DNA): TGCAGTGCTAGAGAGACTAGCGGGAGCTTTCGGCAGTACTTC.

The rearrangement joins TRBV7-9 to TRBJ2-3; D gene uncertain. Germline V CDR1 and CDR2: SEHNR, FQNEAQ (reference sequence). This CDR3 contains 14 residues. Trimming left V 2 bases short and J 8 bases short, with 14 bases between. CDR3 nucleotides: TGTGCCAGCAGCTTAAATCTGGGTTCGGGTACGCAGTATTTT. It codes for CASSLNLGSGTQYF.

This clonotype was recorded a few times. The V and J genes are TRBV7-2 and TRBJ2-3; TRBD2 aligns across 14 bases. J was trimmed by 5 bases and V by 2 bases; bases with no gene match: 6. Germline V gene sequence: CDR1 SGHTA, CDR2 FQGNSA. The CDR3 runs 17 residues. The CDR3 DNA reads as TGTGCCAGCAGCTTACAGCCGGGACTAGCGGGAGTAGATACGCAGTATTTT. Amino acids: CASSLQPGLAGVDTQYF.

The chain combines TRBV3-1 with TRBJ2-7; the match to TRBD1 covers 8 bases. Germline loops: CDR1 LGHDT, CDR2 YNNKEL (reference sequence). This CDR3 region has 12 residues. The V gene end was trimmed by 7 bases and the J gene end by 7 bases; junction bases not matched to a gene: 6. The CDR3 protein is CASINRGREQYF. The CDR3 nucleotides are TGTGCCAGCATCAACAGGGGGAGGGAGCAGTACTTC.

The rearrangement links TRBV3-1 to TRBJ2-4, with D possibly TRBD2 on 6 matching bases. The CDR3 is 15 amino acids. V was cut by 8 bases and J by 0 bases, with 14 bases left in between. CDR1 and CDR2 from the germline V gene are LGHDT and YNNKEL (reference sequence). The CDR3 nucleotides read TGTGCCAGCGCTTCTAGCGCAGTAGCCAAAAACATTCAGTACTTC. Protein product: CASASSAVAKNIQYF.

This clonotype has ten or more counts. V gene TRBV27 combines with J gene TRBJ2-2, with D possibly TRBD2 on 5 matching bases. The CDR3 covers 15 residues. The germline CDR1 and CDR2 sequences are MNHEY and SMNVEV (reference sequence). Trimming shortened V by 1 base and J by 4 bases, and 10 bases separated the two germline ends. CDR3 sequence reads: CASSLFDGVTGELFF. In nucleotides, the CDR3 is TGTGCCAGCAGTTTATTCGACGGGGTCACCGGGGAGCTGTTTTTT.

The chain uses TRBV6-6 and TRBJ2-3, with 7 bases identical to TRBD2. Losses at the gene ends were 2 bases for V and 4 bases for J; bases not matched to a gene: 6. The CDR3 covers 15 residues. In germline, CDR1 is MNHNY, CDR2 SVGAGI (reference sequence). CDR3 amino acids: CASSYDGRKADTQYF. CDR3 coding DNA: TGTGCCAGCAGTTACGACGGGAGGAAGGCAGATACGCAGTATTTT.

The chain employs TRBV10-3 and TRBJ2-3, with 9 bases that match TRBD2. V lost 5 bases to trimming and J lost 5 bases; unmatched junction nucleotides: 2. In germline, CDR1 is ENHRY, CDR2 SYGVKD. The CDR3 is 13 amino acids. The CDR3 region is CAISLLAGDTQYF. Here the CDR3 DNA reads TGTGCCATCAGTTTACTAGCGGGAGATACGCAGTATTTT.

This clonotype was observed at least ten times. This chain uses TRBV6-5 with TRBJ2-3; perhaps TRBD2 as D (6 bases). The CDR3 extends over 13 amino acids. The germline V gene has CDR1 MNHEY and CDR2 SVGAGI. With 5 bases removed from V and 1 base from J, the gap between germline ends came to 7 bases. CDR3 nucleotide sequence: TGTGCCAGCAGTAGGAGGGGCACAGATACGCAGTATTTT. It is translated as CASSRRGTDTQYF.

This clonotype was counted ten times or more. CDR3: CASSLAPSTGQDTQYF. The CDR3 nucleotides read TGTGCCAGCAGCTTAGCACCCTCGACGGGACAAGATACGCAGTATTTT. The J gene is TRBJ2-3, the V gene TRBV11-1; the D gene is possibly TRBD1 (6 bases). CDR1 and CDR2 from the germline V gene are SGHAT and FQDESV (reference sequence). Trimming took 0 bases from V and 5 from J, leaving 15 bases between them. CDR3 length equals 16 residues.

The V and J genes are TRBV11-2 and TRBJ2-5; D gene uncertain. Germline V CDR1 and CDR2: SGHAT, FQNNGV. This CDR3 region has 14 residues. V gave up 5 bases and J gave up 2 bases, with 12 bases separating them. DNA of the CDR3: TGTGCCAGCAGCATGCAACAACCACAAGAGACCCAGTACTTC. Amino acids: CASSMQQPQETQYF.

In its sample, this clonotype was seen a few times. This sequence joins TRBV28 and TRBJ2-1; possibly TRBD2 for D (6 bases). The length of the CDR3 is 12 residues. V gave up 5 bases and J gave up 13 bases, with 15 bases separating them. The germline V gene has CDR1 MDHEN and CDR2 SYDVKM. The CDR3 protein is CASSTGGKSQFF. CDR3 bases: TGTGCCAGCAGTACCGGAGGGAAGTCACAGTTCTTC.